The clone carrying this T cell receptor (beta chain) was observed a handful of times. Its antigen is currently unknown. The entry originates in a study of cytomegalovirus exposure and HLA in healthy donors. Whole-study results and caveats: Specificity of a few CMV-associated chains for CMV antigens was verified in vitro. According to an earlier analysis, most TCR beta V segments yielded productive rearrangements about 87% or about 30% of the time. CMV serostatus was the only recorded immune exposure for donors. Later, an analysis showed that TCR beta chains associated with HLA were more clonally expanded than others that were equally common.

Germline CDR1 is SNHLY and CDR2 is FYNNEI. The ends lost 5 bases at V and 7 bases at J; junction bases unmatched: 6. This CDR3 has 14 amino acids. 60 Vbeta and 13 Jbeta primers were used in PCR. Libraries were prepared by immunoSEQ multiplex PCR; TCRdb keeps only in-frame clonotypes and omits some of them. The data contain 150,000 to 200,000 clones, roughly 79% of them seen just once; the ten biggest clones take up 4.9%. The TCR sequence derives from a woman aged 18-29 years in good health and CMV-seropositive. V is TRBV2 and J is TRBJ2-1, with 9 positions matching TRBD1. The sequencing sample was made of PBMCs. CDR3 nucleotides: TGTGCCAGCAGTCGAGACAGGGGGGAAAATGAGCAGTTCTTC. Protein product: CASSRDRGENEQFF.